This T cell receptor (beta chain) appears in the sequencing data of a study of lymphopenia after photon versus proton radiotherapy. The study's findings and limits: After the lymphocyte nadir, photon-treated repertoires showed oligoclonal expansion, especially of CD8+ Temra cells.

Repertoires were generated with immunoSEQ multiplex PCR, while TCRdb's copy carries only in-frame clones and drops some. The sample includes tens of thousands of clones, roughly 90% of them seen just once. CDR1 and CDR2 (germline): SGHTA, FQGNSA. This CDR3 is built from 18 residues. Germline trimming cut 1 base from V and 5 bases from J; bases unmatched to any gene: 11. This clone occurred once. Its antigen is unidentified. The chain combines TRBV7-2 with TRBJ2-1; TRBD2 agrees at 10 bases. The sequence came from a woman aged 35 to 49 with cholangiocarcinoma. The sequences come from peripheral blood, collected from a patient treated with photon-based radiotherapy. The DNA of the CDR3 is TGTGCCAGCAGCTTAGGTGGGGTAGCGGGAGGACTCGACAATGAGCAGTTCTTC. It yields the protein CASSLGGVAGGLDNEQFF.